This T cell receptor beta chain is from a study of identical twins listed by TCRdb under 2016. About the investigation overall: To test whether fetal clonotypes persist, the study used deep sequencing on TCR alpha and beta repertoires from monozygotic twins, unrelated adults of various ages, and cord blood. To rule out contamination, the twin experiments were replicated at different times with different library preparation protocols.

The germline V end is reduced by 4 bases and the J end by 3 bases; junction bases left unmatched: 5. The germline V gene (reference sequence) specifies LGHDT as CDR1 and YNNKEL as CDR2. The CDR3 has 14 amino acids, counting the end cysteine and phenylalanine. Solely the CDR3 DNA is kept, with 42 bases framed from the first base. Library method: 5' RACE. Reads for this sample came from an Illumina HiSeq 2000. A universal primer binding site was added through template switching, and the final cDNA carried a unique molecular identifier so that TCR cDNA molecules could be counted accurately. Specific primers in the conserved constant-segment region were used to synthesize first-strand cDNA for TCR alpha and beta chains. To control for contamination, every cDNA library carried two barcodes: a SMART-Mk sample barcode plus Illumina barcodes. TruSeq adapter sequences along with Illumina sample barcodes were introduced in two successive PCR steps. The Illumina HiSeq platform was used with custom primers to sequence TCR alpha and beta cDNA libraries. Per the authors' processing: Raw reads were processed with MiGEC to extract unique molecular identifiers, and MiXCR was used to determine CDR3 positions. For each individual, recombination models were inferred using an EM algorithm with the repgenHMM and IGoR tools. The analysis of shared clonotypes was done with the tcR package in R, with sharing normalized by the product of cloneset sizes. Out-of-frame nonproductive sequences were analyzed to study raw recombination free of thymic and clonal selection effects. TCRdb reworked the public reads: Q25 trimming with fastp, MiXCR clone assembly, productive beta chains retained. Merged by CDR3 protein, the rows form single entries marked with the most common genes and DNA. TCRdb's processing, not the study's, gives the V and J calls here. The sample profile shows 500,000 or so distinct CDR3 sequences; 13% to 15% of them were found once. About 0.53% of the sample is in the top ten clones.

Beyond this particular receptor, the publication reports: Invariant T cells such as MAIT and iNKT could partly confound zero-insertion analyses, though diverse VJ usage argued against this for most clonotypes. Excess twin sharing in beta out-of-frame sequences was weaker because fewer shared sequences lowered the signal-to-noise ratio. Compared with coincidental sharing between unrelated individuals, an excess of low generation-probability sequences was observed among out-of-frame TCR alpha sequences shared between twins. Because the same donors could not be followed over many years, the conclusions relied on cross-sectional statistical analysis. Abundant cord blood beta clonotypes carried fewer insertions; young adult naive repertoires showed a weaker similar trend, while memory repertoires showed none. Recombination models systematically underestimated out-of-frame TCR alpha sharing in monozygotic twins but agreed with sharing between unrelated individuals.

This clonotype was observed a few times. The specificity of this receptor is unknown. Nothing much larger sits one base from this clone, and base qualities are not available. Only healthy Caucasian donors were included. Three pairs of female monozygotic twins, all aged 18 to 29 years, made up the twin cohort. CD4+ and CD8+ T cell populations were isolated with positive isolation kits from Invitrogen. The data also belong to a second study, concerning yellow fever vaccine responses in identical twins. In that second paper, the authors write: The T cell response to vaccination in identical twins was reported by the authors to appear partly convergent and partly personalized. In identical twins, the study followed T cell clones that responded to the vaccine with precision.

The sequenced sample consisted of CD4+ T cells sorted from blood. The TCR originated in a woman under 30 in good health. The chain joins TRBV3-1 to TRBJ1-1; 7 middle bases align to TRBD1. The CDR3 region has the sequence CASSPGQWYTEAFF. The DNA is TGTGCCAGCAGCCCGGGACAGTGGTACACTGAAGCTTTCTTT. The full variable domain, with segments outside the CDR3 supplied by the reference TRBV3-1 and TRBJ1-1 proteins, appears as DTAVSQTPKYLVTQMGNDKSIKCEQNLGHDTMYWYKQDSKKFLKIMFSYNNKELIINETVPNRFSPKSPDKAHLNLHINSLELGDSAVYFCASSPGQWYTEAFFGQGTRLTVV.